This TCR beta chain was captured by sequencing in a study of chemoradiotherapy in HPV16-positive cancers. CDR3 length equals 13 residues. Per germline, CDR1 SGHTA and CDR2 FQGNSA. The germline V and J ends were trimmed by 5 bases and 4 bases, with 12 bases remaining between them. Repertoires were generated with immunoSEQ multiplex PCR, while TCRdb's copy carries only in-frame clones and drops some. This table has about 4,300 clones, about four fifths appearing once. This TCR was recovered from a human donor with HPV-associated anogenital cancer. The chain has TRBV7-2 and TRBJ2-7; D perhaps matches TRBD1 (6 bases). The sample here was tumor tissue, taken from a patient who underwent chemoradiotherapy. This chain's CDR3 is CASSATQGYEQYF. CDR3 DNA sequence: TGTGCCAGCAGCGCTACCCAGGGGTACGAGCAGTACTTC.